This T cell receptor (beta chain) originates from a study of T cell responses to AZD1222 COVID-19 vaccine. Repertoires were generated with immunoSEQ multiplex PCR, while TCRdb's copy carries only in-frame clones and drops some. The table shows 150,000 to 200,000 clones, with roughly nine tenths occurring only once. On this clone: As yet, its antigen is unknown.

V lost 4 bases, J lost 6 bases, and 5 bases stayed unmatched. Looked up from germline, CDR1 is SNHLY and CDR2 is FYNNEI. The CDR3 runs to 13 residues. Study-level results: Clonal diversity was possibly underestimated, and white British individuals and females predominated among donors. In all cases, repertoires were sampled only after the peak T cell response. Increases in Spike-specific TCR breadth and depth were seen after two AZD1222 doses. Unmutated regions of variants are reportedly targeted by nearly half of spike-specific TCRs.

Sample: peripheral blood, taken on day 0 of MenACWY control vaccination. The chain employs TRBV2 and TRBJ1-2, with TRBD1 matching over 7 bases. The origin of this receptor is an adult in good health. DNA of the CDR3: TGTGCCAGCAGTGTAGACAGGGCGAATGGCTACACCTTC. This gives the protein CASSVDRANGYTF.